This T cell receptor gamma chain was captured by sequencing in a study of Vδ1+ human thymocytes. The sorted cells were CD3+ Vdelta1+ Vdelta2- thymocytes from alphabeta-depleted thymus. This clone was seen a few times. The target antigen is unknown. Study findings and constraints: Thymic TRG and TRD repertoires appeared highly polyclonal.

Germline values: CDR1 GITISATS, CDR2 ISYDGTV (reference sequence). The ends lost 3 bases at V and 9 bases at J; junction bases unmatched: 13. This CDR3 has 15 amino acids. RNA was extracted from the cells and then reverse transcribed. Pooled V-gene forward primers with one constant-region reverse primer generated the CDR3 amplicons by multiplex PCR. TCRdb reprocessed the multiplex PCR reads through CATT. The sample holds 10,000 or so gamma-chain clones, 43% seen once. Specimen: Vdelta1+ gamma-delta thymocytes from the thymus. The sample's subset: FACS-sorted CD3+ TCRalphabeta- TCRVdelta1+ TCRVdelta2- thymocytes. The genes are TRGV9 and TRGJP2. The TCR was taken from a boy younger than two who had congenital heart surgery. The CDR3 sequence: CALWELHLGNWIKTF. CDR3 DNA sequence: TGTGCCTTGTGGGAGCTACATCTGGGGAATTGGATCAAGACGTTT.